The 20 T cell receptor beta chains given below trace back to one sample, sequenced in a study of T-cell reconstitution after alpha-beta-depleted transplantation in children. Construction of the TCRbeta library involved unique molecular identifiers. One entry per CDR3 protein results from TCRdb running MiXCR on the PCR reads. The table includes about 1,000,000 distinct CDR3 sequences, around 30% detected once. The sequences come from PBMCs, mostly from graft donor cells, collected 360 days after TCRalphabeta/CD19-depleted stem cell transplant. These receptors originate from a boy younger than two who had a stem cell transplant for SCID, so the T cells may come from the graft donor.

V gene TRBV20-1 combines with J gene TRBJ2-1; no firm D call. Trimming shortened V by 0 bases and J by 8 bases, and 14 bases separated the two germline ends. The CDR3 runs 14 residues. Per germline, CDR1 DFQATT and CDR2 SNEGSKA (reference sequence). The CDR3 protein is CSAREGRPGDEQFF. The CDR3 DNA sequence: TGCAGTGCTAGAGAAGGCCGCCCCGGCGATGAGCAGTTCTTC.

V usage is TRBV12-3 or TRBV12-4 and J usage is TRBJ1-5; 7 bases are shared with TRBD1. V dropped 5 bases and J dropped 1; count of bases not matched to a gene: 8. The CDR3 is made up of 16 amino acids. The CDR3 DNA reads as TGTGCCAGCAGTCTGGGGACAGCCCCAAGCAATCAGCCCCAGCATTTT. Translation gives CASSLGTAPSNQPQHF.

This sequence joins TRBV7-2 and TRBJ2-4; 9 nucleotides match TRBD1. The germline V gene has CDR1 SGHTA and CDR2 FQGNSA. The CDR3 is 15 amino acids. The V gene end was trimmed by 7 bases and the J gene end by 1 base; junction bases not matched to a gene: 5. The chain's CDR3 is CASILGTGAKNIQYF. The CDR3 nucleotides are TGTGCCAGCATCCTCGGGACAGGGGCCAAAAACATTCAGTACTTC.

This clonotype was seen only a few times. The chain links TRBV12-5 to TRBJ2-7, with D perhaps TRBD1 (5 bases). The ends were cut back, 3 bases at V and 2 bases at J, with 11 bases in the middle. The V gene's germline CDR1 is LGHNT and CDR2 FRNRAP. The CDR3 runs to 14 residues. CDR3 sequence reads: CASGLADSTYEQYF. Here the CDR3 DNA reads TGTGCTAGTGGTTTAGCTGACAGCACCTACGAGCAGTACTTC.

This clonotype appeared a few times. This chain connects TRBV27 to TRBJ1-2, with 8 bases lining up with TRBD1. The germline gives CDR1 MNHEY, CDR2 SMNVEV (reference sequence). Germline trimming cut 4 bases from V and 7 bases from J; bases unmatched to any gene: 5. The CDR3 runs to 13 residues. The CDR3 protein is CASSSGRGLGYTF. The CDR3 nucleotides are TGTGCCAGCAGTTCCGGCAGGGGGCTTGGCTACACCTTC.

The CDR3 sequence is CASTPRGRDEQFF. CDR3 in DNA: TGTGCCAGCACCCCTCGAGGGAGGGATGAGCAGTTCTTC. The chain joins TRBV13 to TRBJ2-1; TRBD2 aligns across 7 bases. The V segment lost 7 bases and the J segment 8 bases; nucleotides outside the gene matches: 8. From germline, CDR1 is PRHDT and CDR2 FYEKMQ (reference sequence). The CDR3 is 13 amino acids.

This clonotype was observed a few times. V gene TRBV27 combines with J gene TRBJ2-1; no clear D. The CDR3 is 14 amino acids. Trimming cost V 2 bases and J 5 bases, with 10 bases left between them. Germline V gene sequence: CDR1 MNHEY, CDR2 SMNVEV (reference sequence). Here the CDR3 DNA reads TGTGCCAGCAGTTTACTACAGAACCACAATGAGCAGTTCTTC. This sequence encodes CASSLLQNHNEQFF.

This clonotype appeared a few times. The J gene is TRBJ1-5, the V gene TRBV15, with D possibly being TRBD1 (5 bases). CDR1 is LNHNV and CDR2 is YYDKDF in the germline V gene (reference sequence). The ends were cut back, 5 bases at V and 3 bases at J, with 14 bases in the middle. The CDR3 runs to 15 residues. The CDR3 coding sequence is TGTGCCACCAGCGGGAAGGGGCGCGTCAATCAGCCCCAGCATTTT. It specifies CATSGKGRVNQPQHF. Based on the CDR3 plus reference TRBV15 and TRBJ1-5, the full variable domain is DAMVIQNPRYQVTQFGKPVTLSCSQTLNHNVMYWYQQKSSQAPKLLFHYYDKDFNNEADTPDNFQSRRPNTSFCFLDIRSPGLGDTAMYLCATSGKGRVNQPQHFGDGTRLSIL.

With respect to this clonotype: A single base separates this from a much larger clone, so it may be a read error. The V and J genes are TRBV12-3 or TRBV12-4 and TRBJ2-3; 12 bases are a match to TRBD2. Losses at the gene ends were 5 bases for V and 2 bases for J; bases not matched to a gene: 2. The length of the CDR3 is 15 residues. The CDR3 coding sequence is TGTGCCAGCAGTCCTAGCGGGGGGGACACAGATACGCAGTATTTT. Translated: CASSPSGGDTDTQYF.

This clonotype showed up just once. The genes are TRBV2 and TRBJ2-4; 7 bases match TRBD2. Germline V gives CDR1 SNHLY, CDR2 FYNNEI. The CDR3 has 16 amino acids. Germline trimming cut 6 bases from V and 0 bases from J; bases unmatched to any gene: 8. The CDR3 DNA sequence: TGTGCCAGCAGCCACTCGGGAGGCCTAGCCAAAAACATTCAGTACTTC. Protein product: CASSHSGGLAKNIQYF.

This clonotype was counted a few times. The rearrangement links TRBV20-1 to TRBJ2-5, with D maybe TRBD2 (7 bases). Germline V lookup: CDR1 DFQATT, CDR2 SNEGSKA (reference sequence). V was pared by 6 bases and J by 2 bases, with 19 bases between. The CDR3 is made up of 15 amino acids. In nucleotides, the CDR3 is TGCAGTGCCATTAGGGGGGGATGGGAACAAGAGACCCAGTACTTC. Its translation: CSAIRGGWEQETQYF.

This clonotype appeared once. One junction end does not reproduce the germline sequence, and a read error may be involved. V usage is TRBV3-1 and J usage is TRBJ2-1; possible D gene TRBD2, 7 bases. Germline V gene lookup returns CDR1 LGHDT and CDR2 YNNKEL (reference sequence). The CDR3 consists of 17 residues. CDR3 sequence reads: CASCQGRGGVSYNEQFF. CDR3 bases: TGTGCCAGCTGCCAAGGGAGGGGGGGGGTCTCCTACAATGAGCAGTTCTTC.

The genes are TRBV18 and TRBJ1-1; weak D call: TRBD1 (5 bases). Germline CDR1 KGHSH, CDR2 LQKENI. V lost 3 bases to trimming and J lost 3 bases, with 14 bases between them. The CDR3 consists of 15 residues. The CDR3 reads CASSPQAGTHTEAFF. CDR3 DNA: TGTGCCAGCTCACCGCAAGCCGGGACCCACACTGAAGCTTTCTTT.

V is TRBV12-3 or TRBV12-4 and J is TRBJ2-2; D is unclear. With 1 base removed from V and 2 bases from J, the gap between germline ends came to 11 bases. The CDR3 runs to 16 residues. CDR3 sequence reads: CASSLGLPKNTGELFF. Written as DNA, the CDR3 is TGTGCCAGCAGTTTAGGTCTCCCGAAAAACACCGGGGAGCTGTTTTTT.

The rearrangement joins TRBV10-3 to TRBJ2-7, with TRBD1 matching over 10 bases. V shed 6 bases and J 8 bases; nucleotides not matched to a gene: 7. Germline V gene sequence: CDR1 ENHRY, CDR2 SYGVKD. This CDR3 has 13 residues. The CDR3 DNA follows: TGTGCCATCAGACCGGGACAGGGGATGAAGCAGTACTTC. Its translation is CAIRPGQGMKQYF.

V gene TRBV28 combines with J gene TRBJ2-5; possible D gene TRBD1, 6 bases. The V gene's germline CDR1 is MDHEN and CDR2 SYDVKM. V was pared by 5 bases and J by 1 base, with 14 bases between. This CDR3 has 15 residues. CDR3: CASSPPDRFQETQYF. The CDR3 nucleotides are TGTGCCAGCAGTCCCCCGGACAGATTCCAAGAGACCCAGTACTTC.

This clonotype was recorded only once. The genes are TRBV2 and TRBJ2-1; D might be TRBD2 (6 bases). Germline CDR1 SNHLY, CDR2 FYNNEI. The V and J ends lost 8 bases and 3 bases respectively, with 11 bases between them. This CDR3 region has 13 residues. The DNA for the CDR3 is TGTGCCAGCTCCTCGGGGGACTACAATGAGCAGTTCTTC. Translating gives CASSSGDYNEQFF.

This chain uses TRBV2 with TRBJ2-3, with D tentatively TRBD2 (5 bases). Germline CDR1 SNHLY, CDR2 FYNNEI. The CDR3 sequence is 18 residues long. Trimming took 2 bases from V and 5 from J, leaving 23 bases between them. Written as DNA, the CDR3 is TGTGCCAGCAGTGAATTTGGTAGCGTACGGGCTCGGAAAGATACGCAGTATTTT. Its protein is CASSEFGSVRARKDTQYF.

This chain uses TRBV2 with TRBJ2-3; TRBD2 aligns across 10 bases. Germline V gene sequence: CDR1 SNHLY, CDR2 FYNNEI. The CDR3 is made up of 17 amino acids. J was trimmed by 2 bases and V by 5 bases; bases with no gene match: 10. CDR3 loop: CASSPLGLAGDTDTQYF. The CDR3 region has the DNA TGTGCCAGCAGTCCCCTTGGTCTAGCGGGGGACACAGATACGCAGTATTTT.

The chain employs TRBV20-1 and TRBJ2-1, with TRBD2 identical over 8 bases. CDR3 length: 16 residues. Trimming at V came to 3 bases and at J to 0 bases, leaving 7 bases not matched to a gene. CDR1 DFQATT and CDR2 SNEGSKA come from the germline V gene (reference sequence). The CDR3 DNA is TGCAGTGCTAGGGACGCGGGGGGAAGCTCCTACAATGAGCAGTTCTTC. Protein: CSARDAGGSSYNEQFF.